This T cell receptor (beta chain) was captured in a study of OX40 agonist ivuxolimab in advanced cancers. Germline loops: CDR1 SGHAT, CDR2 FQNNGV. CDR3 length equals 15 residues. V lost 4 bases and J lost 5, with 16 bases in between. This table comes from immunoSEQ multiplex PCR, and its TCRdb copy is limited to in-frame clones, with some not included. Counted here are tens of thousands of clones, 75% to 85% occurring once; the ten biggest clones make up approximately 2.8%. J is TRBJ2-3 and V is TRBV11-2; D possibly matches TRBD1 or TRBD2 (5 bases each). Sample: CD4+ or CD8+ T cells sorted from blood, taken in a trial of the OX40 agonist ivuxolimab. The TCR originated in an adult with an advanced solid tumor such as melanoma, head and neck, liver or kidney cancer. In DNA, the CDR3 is TGTGCCAGCAGCTCCCACCCCCGTGGGGGAGATACGCAGTATTTT. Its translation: CASSSHPRGGDTQYF. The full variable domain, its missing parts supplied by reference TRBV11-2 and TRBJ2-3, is EAGVAQSPRYKIIEKRQSVAFWCNPISGHATLYWYQQILGQGPKLLIQFQNNGVVDDSQLPKDRFSAERLKGVDSTLKIQPAKLEDSAVYLCASSSHPRGGDTQYFGPGTRLTVL.